This TCR beta chain came from a study of T cell repertoires in cytomegalovirus infection. MiXCR was run by TCRdb on the reads, yielding one entry per CDR3 protein. Counted here are around 630,000 distinct CDR3 sequences, less than 25% occurring once; the ten biggest clones make up 8%. Per the germline V gene, CDR1 is LNHNV and CDR2 is YYDKDF (reference sequence). V dropped 4 bases and J dropped 7 bases, with 7 bases sitting between them. The CDR3 is 12 amino acids. This clonotype has a handful of counts. Material: CD8+ T cells from PBMCs. The V gene is TRBV15, the J gene TRBJ2-2; no definite D call. This TCR was sampled from a human donor in good health (CMV status not recorded). Some clones in this sample may be carry-over from other donors' samples. Written as DNA, the CDR3 is TGTGCCACCAGCAAACTTGGCGGGGAGCTGTTTTTT. It codes for CATSKLGGELFF. Full variable domain (missing parts from reference TRBV15 and TRBJ2-2): DAMVIQNPRYQVTQFGKPVTLSCSQTLNHNVMYWYQQKSSQAPKLLFHYYDKDFNNEADTPDNFQSRRPNTSFCFLDIRSPGLGDTAMYLCATSKLGGELFFGEGSRLTVL.